A single sample is the source of the 24 T cell receptor beta chains below, sequenced in a study of STAT3 mutations in large granular lymphocyte leukemia. Study-level findings and limits: In T-cell large granular lymphocyte leukemia, about half of patients showed multiple immunodominant subclonotypes.

Some clones are missing from TCRdb's copy, which holds only in-frame ones; the method was immunoSEQ multiplex PCR. The data contain roughly 38,000 clones, over 75% of them seen just once; the ten biggest clones take up more than 0.4%. Antigen specificity for these receptors is unknown. The sample consisted of PBMCs. The origin of the receptors is a human donor with T large granular lymphocyte leukemia. Some clones in this sample may be carry-over from other donors' samples.

This clone showed up just once. The junction does not match germline at one end; this may be a read error. This specimen includes other DNA sequences encoding the same CDR3. The chain carries TRBV20-1 and TRBJ1-1; D gene unclear. The length of the CDR3 is 11 residues. Germline V gives CDR1 DFQATT, CDR2 SNEGSKA (reference sequence). CDR3 in amino acids: CSARGNTEAFF. In DNA form, the CDR3 reads TGCAGTGCAAGAGGGAACACTGAAGCTTTCTTT.

The genes are TRBV5-1 and TRBJ2-2; no clear D. The CDR3 is 16 amino acids. The germline V gene encodes CDR1 SGHRS and CDR2 YFSETQ. The V gene lost 4 bases and the J gene lost 6 bases, with 19 bases spanning the gap. CDR3 loop: CASSMSSQVVAGELFF. Here the CDR3 DNA reads TGCGCCAGCAGCATGTCATCCCAGGTTGTGGCCGGGGAGCTGTTTTTT.

The J gene is TRBJ1-5, the V gene TRBV2; 8 nucleotides line up with TRBD1. The CDR3 is made up of 15 amino acids. V shed 1 base and J 4 bases; nucleotides not matched to a gene: 3. The germline V gene encodes CDR1 SNHLY and CDR2 FYNNEI. The CDR3 is CASSEEGQVNQPQHF. CDR3 nucleotide sequence: TGTGCCAGCAGTGAAGAGGGACAGGTTAATCAGCCCCAGCATTTT.

The chain combines TRBV7-2 with TRBJ1-6; 8 bases align to TRBD1. Germline V gene lookup returns CDR1 SGHTA and CDR2 FQGNSA. The CDR3 length is 15 residues. J gave up 14 bases and V 4 bases, and 13 bases lay outside the gene matches. The CDR3 sequence is CASSSVQGGTGALHF. As DNA, the CDR3 is TGTGCCAGCAGCTCCGTACAGGGGGGGACGGGAGCCCTCCACTTT.

This clone was counted between two and nine times. The chain uses TRBV11-3 and TRBJ2-7; TRBD2 might be the D (6 bases). The CDR3 runs 13 residues. Trimming left V 11 bases short and J 0 bases short, with 14 bases between. Germline loops: CDR1 SGHNT, CDR2 YENEEA. The CDR3 spells CACGGKTSYEQYF. For the CDR3, the DNA is TGTGCCTGTGGAGGGAAAACCTCCTACGAGCAGTACTTC.

V and J are TRBV10-3 and TRBJ1-1, with D unresolved. The germline V gene has CDR1 ENHRY and CDR2 SYGVKD. There are 15 residues in the CDR3. V lost 3 bases to trimming and J lost 0 bases, with 11 bases between them. Here the CDR3 reads CAISEGSLMNTEAFF. For the CDR3, the DNA is TGTGCCATCAGTGAAGGATCACTAATGAACACTGAAGCTTTCTTT.

The V gene is TRBV7-9, the J gene TRBJ2-2; 7 positions match TRBD1. The trim removed 1 base at V and 0 bases at J, leaving 8 bases unmatched. Germline loops: CDR1 SEHNR, CDR2 FQNEAQ (reference sequence). CDR3 length: 18 amino acids. The CDR3, as DNA: TGTGCCAGCAGCTTAGGACTGACAGGGTGGTCGAACACCGGGGAGCTGTTTTTT. This gives the protein CASSLGLTGWSNTGELFF.

In this sample, this clone turned up once. This chain joins TRBV9 and TRBJ2-5; D gene unclear. V lost 4 bases and J 2 bases, leaving 15 bases between the germline ends. CDR1 is SGDLS, CDR2 YYNGEE, per germline. This CDR3 spans 15 amino acids. The CDR3 coding sequence is TGTGCCAGCAGCTCCCGACAAGGCTATCAAGAGACCCAGTACTTC. As protein: CASSSRQGYQETQYF.

This chain uses TRBV27 with TRBJ2-1; D gene uncertain. Germline CDR1 is MNHEY and CDR2 is SMNVEV (reference sequence). Trimming removed 7 bases from V and 2 bases from J, with 3 bases in between. The CDR3 loop spans 11 amino acids. The CDR3, as DNA: TGTGCCAGCAAGGCCTACAATGAGCAGTTCTTC. Amino acids: CASKAYNEQFF.

DNA for the CDR3: TGCACCATTGAAGGGTTGAACACCGGGGAGCTGTTTTTT. As protein: CTIEGLNTGELFF. The gene calls are TRBV29-1 and TRBJ2-2, with D unclear. The CDR3 loop spans 13 amino acids. Germline V gene sequence: CDR1 SQVTM, CDR2 ANQGSEA.

This sequence joins TRBV29-1 and TRBJ1-1, with 7 nucleotides matching TRBD1. Germline V CDR1 and CDR2: SQVTM, ANQGSEA. The CDR3 is 14 residues long. V shed 6 bases, J shed 5 bases, and the junction held 12 bases outside the gene matches. DNA of the CDR3: TGCAGCGTGAGGCGGGCAGGGGGAGATACTGAAGCTTTCTTT. This gives the protein CSVRRAGGDTEAFF.

The V and J genes are TRBV5-1 and TRBJ1-1; a possible D gene is TRBD1 (5 bases). The CDR3 loop spans 16 amino acids. Germline CDR1 is SGHRS and CDR2 is YFSETQ. Trimming cost V 0 bases and J 1 base, with 13 bases left between them. CDR3 nucleotides: TGCGCCAGCAGCTTGGATGCGGGACGGGAGAACACTGAAGCTTTCTTT. This translates into CASSLDAGRENTEAFF.

The chain combines TRBV5-5 with TRBJ1-6, with D possibly being TRBD1 (5 bases). Per germline, CDR1 SGHKS and CDR2 YYEKEE (reference sequence). Deletions cut 6 bases from V and 14 bases from J, with 18 bases between. The CDR3 totals 13 residues. The CDR3 region is CASTRGDFRALHF. The CDR3 DNA sequence: TGTGCCAGCACCCGGGGGGACTTCAGGGCCCTCCACTTT.

The chain joins TRBV20-1 to TRBJ2-7; the D is unclear. Trimming stripped 5 bases from V and 7 bases from J, with 12 bases between. This CDR3 has 11 residues. Per germline, CDR1 DFQATT and CDR2 SNEGSKA (reference sequence). The CDR3: CSAVMTREQYF. CDR3 coding DNA: TGCAGTGCTGTGATGACGCGGGAGCAGTACTTC.

The chain combines TRBV5-1 with TRBJ2-1; 10 bases map to TRBD1. The V segment lost 7 bases and the J segment 3 bases; nucleotides outside the gene matches: 7. This CDR3 contains 15 residues. Germline-derived CDR1 and CDR2 are SGHRS and YFSETQ. Here the CDR3 reads CASATGQGGYNEQFF. CDR3 bases: TGCGCCAGCGCGACTGGACAGGGGGGCTACAATGAGCAGTTCTTC.

This clone was detected a few times. For the CDR3, the DNA is TGCAGCGTCGGGGGACAGGGGGGGTACACTGAAGCTTTCTTT. This gives the protein CSVGGQGGYTEAFF. This chain connects TRBV29-1 to TRBJ1-1, with TRBD1 identical over 11 bases. Germline CDR1 reads SQVTM; CDR2 reads ANQGSEA. V lost 6 bases to trimming and J lost 3 bases; unmatched junction nucleotides: 6. The CDR3 runs 14 residues.

This clone was detected once. The V gene is TRBV30, the J gene TRBJ1-5; maybe TRBD1 (5 bases). Germline assignment: CDR1 GTSNPN and CDR2 SVGIG (reference sequence). Trimming cost V 0 bases and J 0 bases, with 15 bases left between them. There are 17 residues in the CDR3. Here the CDR3 reads CAWSVPWGTDSNQPQHF. The DNA for the CDR3 is TGTGCCTGGAGTGTACCTTGGGGGACGGATAGCAATCAGCCCCAGCATTTT.

This chain uses TRBV5-4 with TRBJ1-2; 10 positions match TRBD1. The CDR3 length is 16 residues. CDR1 SGHNT and CDR2 YYREEE come from the germline V gene (reference sequence). The J segment lost 4 bases and the V segment lost 2 bases, leaving 8 bases of the junction unmatched. CDR3 in DNA: TGTGCCAGCAGCTTCCGTTTGCGGACAGGGGGCTATGGCTACACCTTC. This codes for CASSFRLRTGGYGYTF.

The rearrangement links TRBV5-8 to TRBJ1-1; D call uncertain. Germline V lookup: CDR1 SGHTS, CDR2 YDEGEE. The CDR3 spans 15 residues. With 0 bases removed from V and 1 base from J, the gap between germline ends came to 10 bases. CDR3 loop: CASSLGAIRNTEAFF. The CDR3 nucleotides are TGTGCCAGCAGCTTGGGGGCAATAAGGAACACTGAAGCTTTCTTT. Combining the CDR3 with reference TRBV5-8 and TRBJ1-1 gives the whole variable domain EAGVTQSPTHLIKTRGQQATLRCSPISGHTSVYWYQQALGLGLQFLLWYDEGEERNRGNFPPRFSGRQFPNYSSELNVNALELEDSALYLCASSLGAIRNTEAFFGQGTRLTVV.

J is TRBJ2-1 and V is TRBV30; D tentatively fits TRBD1 or TRBD2 (6 bases each). Looked up from germline, CDR1 is GTSNPN and CDR2 is SVGIG (reference sequence). This CDR3 contains 13 residues. V dropped 8 bases and J dropped 2 bases, with 13 bases sitting between them. CDR3 amino acids: CAEGGGAYNEQFF. CDR3 in DNA: TGTGCCGAGGGGGGTGGGGCCTACAATGAGCAGTTCTTC. Supplemented by reference TRBV30 and TRBJ2-1, the full variable domain reads SQTIHQWPATLVQPVGSPLSLECTVEGTSNPNLYWYRQAAGRGLQLLFYSVGIGQISSEVPQNLSASRPQDRQFILSSKKLLLSDSGFYLCAEGGGAYNEQFFGPGTRLTVL.

This chain joins TRBV30 and TRBJ1-2; 9 bases agree with TRBD1. CDR3 size: 11 residues. Germline trimming cut 5 bases from V and 8 bases from J; bases unmatched to any gene: 3. The germline gives CDR1 GTSNPN, CDR2 SVGIG (reference sequence). In DNA, the CDR3 is TGTGCCTGGGGGGACAGGGTAGGCTACACCTTC. Translated: CAWGDRVGYTF.

This rearrangement joins TRBV5-1 to TRBJ2-3, with D possibly being TRBD2 (5 bases). Per the germline V gene, CDR1 is SGHRS and CDR2 is YFSETQ. The CDR3 is 14 amino acids. V was pared by 1 base and J by 1 base, with 7 bases between. CDR3 in DNA: TGCGCCAGCAGCTTGACAGCGGGCACAGATACGCAGTATTTT. This sequence encodes CASSLTAGTDTQYF.

The chain couples TRBV5-1 to TRBJ2-1, with no clear D. The CDR3 totals 12 residues. V was cut by 4 bases and J by 8 bases, with 10 bases left in between. CDR1 is SGHRS and CDR2 is YFSETQ in the germline V gene. In nucleotides, the CDR3 is TGCGCCAGCAGCCCCATTGGGGATGAGCAGTTCTTC. Translated: CASSPIGDEQFF.

The chain combines TRBV15 with TRBJ1-5; no definite D call. The CDR3 contains 14 residues. From germline, CDR1 is LNHNV and CDR2 YYDKDF (reference sequence). The germline V and J ends were trimmed by 6 bases and 4 bases, with 13 bases remaining between them. CDR3 nucleotide sequence: TGTGCCACCAGTAATACTCGCGGGAATCAGCCCCAGCATTTT. Translating it yields CATSNTRGNQPQHF.